This entry lists 17 T cell receptor beta chains sequenced from one sample in a study of Ad26.COV2.S vaccination and SARS-CoV-2 variants. This table comes from immunoSEQ multiplex PCR, and its TCRdb copy is limited to in-frame clones, with some not included. The sample has hundreds of thousands of clones; roughly 94% are singletons. The source was peripheral blood, collected after recovery from COVID-19. These receptors came from a human donor who had recovered from COVID-19.

The chain couples TRBV27 to TRBJ1-1; TRBD1 might be the D (5 bases). Germline CDR1 MNHEY, CDR2 SMNVEV (reference sequence). V lost 2 bases, J lost 6 bases, and 13 bases lay in between. The CDR3 sequence is 14 residues long. The CDR3 DNA reads TGTGCCAGCAGTTTACCAGGGCATTCATCTGAAGCTTTCTTT. Its translation is CASSLPGHSSEAFF.

The gene calls are TRBV5-1 and TRBJ2-7, with D hard to call. The CDR3 extends over 14 amino acids. CDR1 SGHRS and CDR2 YFSETQ come from the germline V gene. V was trimmed by 4 bases and J by 2 bases, leaving 13 bases between them. The CDR3 is CASSLPKSPYEQYF. The CDR3 region has the DNA TGCGCCAGCAGCCTCCCCAAAAGCCCCTACGAGCAGTACTTC. Full variable domain (remainder filled in from reference TRBV5-1 and TRBJ2-7): KAGVTQTPRYLIKTRGQQVTLSCSPISGHRSVSWYQQTPGQGLQFLFEYFSETQRNKGNFPGRFSGRQFSNSRSEMNVSTLELGDSALYLCASSLPKSPYEQYFGPGTRLTVT.

The chain joins TRBV9 to TRBJ2-3; perhaps TRBD2 as D (5 bases). The CDR3 has 15 amino acids. Germline V lookup: CDR1 SGDLS, CDR2 YYNGEE. V was shortened by 0 bases and J by 6 bases, with 14 bases between the two germline ends. The CDR3 DNA is TGTGCCAGCAGCGTAGGCGGGTCCCGGGCGGATACGCAGTATTTT. As protein: CASSVGGSRADTQYF.

The genes are TRBV5-1 and TRBJ1-5; D gene unclear. Per the germline V gene, CDR1 is SGHRS and CDR2 is YFSETQ. V gave up 1 base and J gave up 0 bases, with 11 bases separating them. The CDR3 has 16 residues. The CDR3 loop reads CASSLTAQNSNQPQHF. The CDR3 DNA reads TGCGCCAGCAGCTTGACAGCTCAAAATAGCAATCAGCCCCAGCATTTT. Full variable domain (rest looked up from reference TRBV5-1 and TRBJ1-5): KAGVTQTPRYLIKTRGQQVTLSCSPISGHRSVSWYQQTPGQGLQFLFEYFSETQRNKGNFPGRFSGRQFSNSRSEMNVSTLELGDSALYLCASSLTAQNSNQPQHFGDGTRLSIL.

This chain joins TRBV9 and TRBJ2-5; D is tentatively TRBD1 or TRBD2 (6 bases each). CDR3 length: 14 residues. Trimming cost V 1 base and J 5 bases, with 12 bases left between them. Germline V gene sequence: CDR1 SGDLS, CDR2 YYNGEE. Here the CDR3 reads CASSVSGGAETQYF. The CDR3 nucleotides read TGTGCCAGCAGCGTATCCGGGGGCGCGGAGACCCAGTACTTC.

The J gene is TRBJ1-5, the V gene TRBV5-6; no clear D gene. CDR3 length: 12 residues. Trimming removed 2 bases from V and 4 bases from J, with 4 bases in between. Germline V lookup: CDR1 SGHDT, CDR2 YYEEEE. Here the CDR3 reads CASSFRNQPQHF. For the CDR3, the DNA is TGTGCCAGCAGCTTTAGGAATCAGCCCCAGCATTTT.

V usage is TRBV5-1 and J usage is TRBJ2-7; tentatively, D is TRBD2 (7 bases). The CDR3 contains 14 residues. Trimming removed 4 bases at V and 2 bases at J, with 13 bases between. Germline loops: CDR1 SGHRS, CDR2 YFSETQ. CDR3 amino acids: CASSPNGGPYEQYF. CDR3 bases: TGCGCCAGCAGCCCAAACGGGGGGCCCTACGAGCAGTACTTC.

The V and J genes are TRBV19 and TRBJ1-3; D not certain. The CDR3 is made up of 12 amino acids. Germline V gives CDR1 LNHDA, CDR2 SQIVND (reference sequence). V was pared by 5 bases and J by 4 bases, with 6 bases between. The CDR3 DNA sequence: TGTGCCAGTAGTGTACACGGAAACACCATATATTTT. It encodes CASSVHGNTIYF.

The chain recombines TRBV6-8 with TRBJ1-5; no clear D gene. Germline assignment: CDR1 MNHGY and CDR2 SAAAGT. The CDR3 runs 16 residues. V lost 8 bases to trimming and J lost 0 bases, with 17 bases between them. The CDR3 reads CASGLVSRNSNQPQHF. CDR3 sequence (DNA): TGTGCCAGCGGGCTTGTGTCCCGTAATAGCAATCAGCCCCAGCATTTT.

The rearrangement joins TRBV7-9 to TRBJ2-7; D gene uncertain. CDR1 is SEHNR, CDR2 FQNEAQ, per germline (reference sequence). CDR3 length equals 15 residues. Trimming shortened V by 5 bases and J by 3 bases, and 17 bases separated the two germline ends. The CDR3 DNA sequence: TGTGCCAGCAGCCCGAACGGTGTCCCGTTCTACGAGCAGTACTTC. Translation gives CASSPNGVPFYEQYF.

This chain connects TRBV11-3 to TRBJ2-1; D is unresolved. Germline V gene sequence: CDR1 SGHNT, CDR2 YENEEA. The CDR3 is 13 amino acids. Trimming left V 2 bases short and J 4 bases short, with 6 bases between. The CDR3 nucleotides are TGTGCCAGCAGCTTAACGGGTTACAATGAGCAGTTCTTC. Its protein is CASSLTGYNEQFF.

The chain has TRBV6-5 and TRBJ1-2; TRBD1 aligns across 8 bases. J was trimmed by 7 bases and V by 7 bases; bases with no gene match: 14. The CDR3 has 15 amino acids. Looked up from germline, CDR1 is MNHEY and CDR2 is SVGAGI. The CDR3 spells CASTPYGQGILGYTF. CDR3 sequence (DNA): TGTGCCAGCACCCCCTATGGACAGGGTATACTTGGCTACACCTTC.

This chain links TRBV6-2 or TRBV6-3 with TRBJ2-3; 7 nucleotides match TRBD1. Germline CDR1 reads MNHEY; CDR2 reads SVGEGT. V was pared by 5 bases and J by 0 bases, with 11 bases of the junction left unmatched. The CDR3 consists of 17 residues. As DNA, the CDR3 is TGTGCCAGCAGTGACGGACAGGAATTCACTAGCACAGATACGCAGTATTTT. It specifies CASSDGQEFTSTDTQYF.

The rearrangement uses TRBV7-9 and TRBJ2-7; the D is unclear. The germline V gene has CDR1 SEHNR and CDR2 FQNEAQ (reference sequence). The CDR3 extends over 12 amino acids. The V and J ends lost 5 bases and 3 bases respectively, with 8 bases between them. The CDR3 bases are TGTGCCAGCAGCCAGCCGAACTACGAGCAGTACTTC. Amino acids: CASSQPNYEQYF.

The chain recombines TRBV9 with TRBJ2-5; 9 nucleotides align to TRBD1. The V gene end was trimmed by 3 bases and the J gene end by 5 bases; junction bases not matched to a gene: 8. The CDR3 runs 15 residues. Germline V gives CDR1 SGDLS, CDR2 YYNGEE. The CDR3 DNA is TGTGCCAGCAGCGACCGGGACAGGGCTTTCGAGACCCAGTACTTC. Translation gives CASSDRDRAFETQYF.

This clone came up once. The V and J genes are TRBV12-3 or TRBV12-4 and TRBJ1-5; no definite D call. The CDR3 totals 13 residues. V was cut by 7 bases and J by 4 bases, with 11 bases left in between. The CDR3 DNA is TGTGCCAGCACTCAGCGGGGTAATCAGCCCCAGCATTTT. Translating it yields CASTQRGNQPQHF.

The chain recombines TRBV19 with TRBJ1-2; D is ambiguous. Trimming left V 4 bases short and J 8 bases short, with 14 bases between. Germline values: CDR1 LNHDA, CDR2 SQIVND (reference sequence). This CDR3 region has 13 residues. Here the CDR3 DNA reads TGTGCCAGTAGTACCCGGCGGGGAAGCGGCTACACCTTC. Its protein product is CASSTRRGSGYTF.